The present T cell receptor beta chain was sequenced within a study of blood T cell repertoires in COVID-19. Study-level information: The cDNA or gDNA used as material had been derived from T cells, B-cell-depleted T cells, or PBMCs.

Repertoires were generated with immunoSEQ multiplex PCR, while TCRdb's copy carries only in-frame clones and drops some. This repertoire shows about 260,000 clones, about 91% found once; its top ten account for approximately 2.6%. Germline V gene lookup returns CDR1 WNHNN and CDR2 SYGVQD (reference sequence). CDR3 length equals 13 residues. The germline V and J ends were trimmed by 9 bases and 4 bases, with 15 bases remaining between them. The J gene is TRBJ1-2, the V gene TRBV10-1; the D gene is possibly TRBD1 (5 bases). The material sequenced was peripheral blood. The TCR sequence derives from a person under 35 with COVID-19, enrolled during active disease. In nucleotides, the CDR3 is TGCGCCAGTGGGGGACTCATGGCCTATGGCTACACCTTC. Amino acids: CASGGLMAYGYTF.